The 30 T cell receptor beta chains listed next were all sequenced from one sample in a study of shared clonotypes between healthy human individuals. Sequenced by immunoSEQ multiplex PCR; TCRdb stores in-frame clones only, minus some. Among more than 400,000 clones listed, less than 96% were seen once. Sequenced material: naive CD4+ T cells sorted from blood. Specified subset: CD45RA+ positively selected. These receptor sequences come from a woman aged 25-40 years in good health.

The chain has TRBV2 and TRBJ2-7, with D unclear. V lost 7 bases and J lost 0, with 13 bases in between. The CDR3 sequence is 14 residues long. CDR1 and CDR2 from the germline V gene are SNHLY and FYNNEI. The CDR3 DNA is TGTGCCAGCACAGGTCCACAGAGCTCCTACGAGCAGTACTTC. Translation gives CASTGPQSSYEQYF.

The V gene is TRBV28, the J gene TRBJ2-3; 7 bases match TRBD2. This CDR3 has 15 amino acids. Germline V gene data show CDR1 as MDHEN and CDR2 as SYDVKM. Losses at the gene ends were 6 bases for V and 2 bases for J; bases not matched to a gene: 8. The CDR3 DNA reads TGTGCCAGCAGCTCTGGGGGGGTGGTCACAGATACGCAGTATTTT. Translating gives CASSSGGVVTDTQYF.

This chain joins TRBV28 and TRBJ2-7; 8 nucleotides line up with TRBD2. Germline loops: CDR1 MDHEN, CDR2 SYDVKM. CDR3 length equals 21 residues. With V trimmed by 2 bases and J by 1 base, 22 bases remained unmatched. This CDR3 is CASSLTAGSGRGDRRSYEQYF. In DNA form, the CDR3 reads TGTGCCAGCAGTTTAACGGCAGGCAGCGGGAGAGGTGATAGGAGGTCCTACGAGCAGTACTTC.

This chain connects TRBV11-2 to TRBJ2-1; possibly TRBD1 for D (6 bases). V shed 6 bases and J shed 5 bases, with 14 bases lying between them. Germline CDR1 is SGHAT and CDR2 is FQNNGV. CDR3 length: 14 residues. The CDR3 nucleotides read TGTGCCAGCAGTAGCACCAGGGGCCACAATGAGCAGTTCTTC. Translating gives CASSSTRGHNEQFF.

V usage is TRBV4-1 and J usage is TRBJ2-7; 9 bases align to TRBD2. Germline CDR1 MGHRA, CDR2 YSYEKL. This CDR3 has 17 amino acids. V lost 0 bases to trimming and J lost 1 base; unmatched junction nucleotides: 7. CDR3 in amino acids: CASSQDRSSGVSYEQYF. CDR3 nucleotide sequence: TGCGCCAGCAGCCAAGATAGATCTAGCGGGGTTTCCTACGAGCAGTACTTC.

The chain links TRBV5-4 to TRBJ2-7; 8 bases are a match to TRBD1. Germline assignment: CDR1 SGHNT and CDR2 YYREEE (reference sequence). This CDR3 spans 15 amino acids. V lost 4 bases, J lost 1 base, and 7 bases stayed unmatched. CDR3 region: CASSGIRGPSYEQYF. CDR3 nucleotides: TGTGCCAGCAGCGGTATCAGGGGGCCGTCCTACGAGCAGTACTTC. Looking up the rest from reference TRBV5-4 and TRBJ2-7 gives the full variable domain: ETGVTQSPTHLIKTRGQQVTLRCSSQSGHNTVSWYQQALGQGPQFIFQYYREEENGRGNFPPRFSGLQFPNYSSELNVNALELDDSALYLCASSGIRGPSYEQYFGPGTRLTVT.

This sequence joins TRBV11-3 and TRBJ2-7; D call uncertain. CDR1 is SGHNT and CDR2 is YENEEA in the germline V gene. Trimming left V 5 bases short and J 6 bases short, with 14 bases between. CDR3 length: 13 amino acids. This CDR3 is CASSIPVPGEQYF. The CDR3 bases are TGTGCCAGCAGCATACCTGTCCCGGGCGAGCAGTACTTC.

The genes are TRBV28 and TRBJ2-1; D may be TRBD2 (5 bases). CDR1 and CDR2 from the germline V gene are MDHEN and SYDVKM. The V and J ends lost 5 bases and 7 bases respectively, with 12 bases between them. This CDR3 region has 13 residues. CDR3 sequence reads: CASSGQPGNEQFF. In DNA, the CDR3 is TGTGCCAGCAGTGGTCAGCCGGGGAATGAGCAGTTCTTC.

This chain uses TRBV4-1 with TRBJ2-7; 9 nucleotides align to TRBD1. Germline CDR1 and CDR2: MGHRA and YSYEKL. The V and J ends lost 0 bases and 5 bases, in that order; junction bases with no gene match: 11. CDR3 length: 17 amino acids. The CDR3 DNA sequence: TGCGCCAGCAGCCAAGAGAGGGGACTACAGGGGGCTAACGAGCAGTACTTC. It specifies CASSQERGLQGANEQYF.

The chain employs TRBV5-1 and TRBJ2-3; weak D call: TRBD2 (5 bases). Germline assignment: CDR1 SGHRS and CDR2 YFSETQ. With 6 bases removed from V and 6 bases from J, the gap between germline ends came to 17 bases. The CDR3 length is 14 residues. The DNA for the CDR3 is TGCGCCAGCACCCTTGGACCGGGATCCGATACGCAGTATTTT. Translation gives CASTLGPGSDTQYF.

This clone was seen once. The V call is TRBV5-1, the J call TRBJ2-5; 11 bases match TRBD2. Germline V CDR1 and CDR2: SGHRS, YFSETQ. V lost 4 bases, J lost 3 bases, and 2 bases stayed unmatched. This CDR3 has 14 amino acids. For the CDR3, the DNA is TGCGCCAGCAGCGCGGGACTAGCGGAAGAGACCCAGTACTTC. This sequence encodes CASSAGLAEETQYF.

The chain employs TRBV28 and TRBJ2-7; D possibly corresponds to TRBD2 (6 bases). Trimming stripped 5 bases from V and 0 bases from J, with 14 bases between. The germline CDR1 and CDR2 sequences are MDHEN and SYDVKM. This CDR3 is 15 amino acids long. CDR3: CASSPPGSGSYEQYF. For the CDR3, the DNA is TGTGCCAGCAGTCCTCCGGGTAGCGGCTCCTACGAGCAGTACTTC.

This clone has a single count. The chain couples TRBV18 to TRBJ2-1; TRBD1 or TRBD2 may be the D gene (6 bases each). The CDR3 has 14 amino acids. Trimming stripped 10 bases from V and 5 bases from J, with 18 bases between. Germline lookup yields CDR1 KGHSH and CDR2 LQKENI. DNA of the CDR3: TGTGCCACCAACCTAGGGGGGATGAACAATGAGCAGTTCTTC. Protein product: CATNLGGMNNEQFF.

This clone has just one count. The chain is built from TRBV16 and TRBJ2-2; D unclear. The germline V gene has CDR1 KGHSY and CDR2 FQNENV. The CDR3 is made up of 14 amino acids. V lost 4 bases and J lost 4, with 10 bases in between. The DNA of the CDR3 is TGTGCCAGCAGCCCCAGAACCACCACCGGGGAGCTGTTTTTT. It codes for CASSPRTTTGELFF. Complete variable domain (other parts from reference TRBV16 and TRBJ2-2): GEEVAQTPKHLVRGEGQKAKLYCAPIKGHSYVFWYQQVLKNEFKFLISFQNENVFDETGMPKERFSAKCLPNSPCSLEIQATKLEDSAVYFCASSPRTTTGELFFGEGSRLTVL.

This chain connects TRBV28 to TRBJ2-5, with 8 bases lining up with TRBD2. This CDR3 comprises 12 residues. The V gene end was trimmed by 7 bases and the J gene end by 4 bases; junction bases not matched to a gene: 2. The germline CDR1 and CDR2 sequences are MDHEN and SYDVKM. In DNA form, the CDR3 reads TGTGCCAGCAATCTAGCGGGAGAGACCCAGTACTTC. Its translation: CASNLAGETQYF.

The chain joins TRBV18 to TRBJ2-2; possible D gene TRBD2, 5 bases. Germline lookup yields CDR1 KGHSH and CDR2 LQKENI. This CDR3 spans 15 amino acids. Trimming shortened V by 5 bases and J by 5 bases, and 15 bases separated the two germline ends. This chain's CDR3 is CASSSSGKGTGELFF. The CDR3 DNA sequence: TGTGCCAGCTCATCCTCCGGGAAGGGAACCGGGGAGCTGTTTTTT. Full variable domain (rest looked up from reference TRBV18 and TRBJ2-2): NAGVMQNPRHLVRRRGQEARLRCSPMKGHSHVYWYRQLPEEGLKFMVYLQKENIIDESGMPKERFSAEFPKEGPSILRIQQVVRGDSAAYFCASSSSGKGTGELFFGEGSRLTVL.

This clone has just one count. This chain links TRBV2 with TRBJ1-2, with 9 bases lining up with TRBD1. Germline V gene lookup returns CDR1 SNHLY and CDR2 FYNNEI. The CDR3 has 14 residues. Germline trimming cut 3 bases from V and 7 bases from J; bases unmatched to any gene: 6. CDR3 loop: CASSDGTGRGGYTF. In nucleotides, the CDR3 is TGTGCCAGCAGTGATGGGACAGGGAGGGGTGGCTACACCTTC.

The V gene is TRBV27, the J gene TRBJ2-3; 12 bases are shared with TRBD2. The length of the CDR3 is 18 residues. V dropped 6 bases and J dropped 4; count of bases not matched to a gene: 14. Germline V gene lookup returns CDR1 MNHEY and CDR2 SMNVEV (reference sequence). CDR3 in amino acids: CASRRVLTSGRQADTQYF. The CDR3 coding sequence is TGTGCCAGCAGGCGTGTACTCACTAGCGGGAGGCAAGCAGATACGCAGTATTTT.

This sequence joins TRBV19 and TRBJ1-5, with a weak D call TRBD1 (6 bases). The CDR3 has 14 amino acids. V lost 0 bases and J 7 bases, leaving 10 bases between the germline ends. Germline-derived CDR1 and CDR2 are LNHDA and SQIVND (reference sequence). CDR3 DNA: TGTGCCAGTAGTATAGAACAGGGCGAGCAGCCCCAGCATTTT. This sequence encodes CASSIEQGEQPQHF. Complete variable domain (other parts from reference TRBV19 and TRBJ1-5): DGGITQSPKYLFRKEGQNVTLSCEQNLNHDAMYWYRQDPGQGLRLIYYSQIVNDFQKGDIAEGYSVSREKKESFPLTVTSAQKNPTAFYLCASSIEQGEQPQHFGDGTRLSIL.

This chain uses TRBV6-1 with TRBJ2-5, with D unclear. Germline assignment: CDR1 MNHNS and CDR2 SASEGT. The CDR3 covers 13 residues. V was clipped by 4 bases and J by 1 base, with 7 bases between them. The CDR3 here is CASSGGGQETQYF. CDR3 bases: TGTGCCAGCAGTGGCGGCGGCCAAGAGACCCAGTACTTC.

The J gene is TRBJ2-3, the V gene TRBV18; possibly TRBD2 for D (5 bases). V lost 0 bases to trimming and J lost 2 bases, with 9 bases between them. The CDR3 covers 15 residues. CDR1 KGHSH and CDR2 LQKENI come from the germline V gene. CDR3 bases: TGTGCCAGCTCACCACCTAGCGTTAACACAGATACGCAGTATTTT. Its translation: CASSPPSVNTDTQYF. The full variable domain, in which reference TRBV18 and TRBJ2-3 provide the parts outside the CDR3, is NAGVMQNPRHLVRRRGQEARLRCSPMKGHSHVYWYRQLPEEGLKFMVYLQKENIIDESGMPKERFSAEFPKEGPSILRIQQVVRGDSAAYFCASSPPSVNTDTQYFGPGTRLTVL.

The V gene is TRBV6-5, the J gene TRBJ2-7, with no clear D. V was cut by 0 bases and J by 4 bases, with 10 bases left in between. The CDR3 spans 14 residues. From germline, CDR1 is MNHEY and CDR2 SVGAGI. CDR3 DNA sequence: TGTGCCAGCAGTTACTCGAGAGGATTTTACGAGCAGTACTTC. It specifies CASSYSRGFYEQYF.

J is TRBJ1-2 and V is TRBV11-2; TRBD1 might be the D (5 bases). V lost 5 bases and J lost 0, with 25 bases in between. Germline lookup yields CDR1 SGHAT and CDR2 FQNNGV. The CDR3 is made up of 19 amino acids. The CDR3 DNA sequence: TGTGCCAGCAGCAATCCGGGACGCATGAGGCGTGGAGCTAACTATGGCTACACCTTC. This codes for CASSNPGRMRRGANYGYTF.

This clone showed up just once. V is TRBV28 and J is TRBJ2-3; D remains unclear. Germline CDR1 and CDR2: MDHEN and SYDVKM. Trimming pared 2 bases from V and 4 bases from J, leaving 10 bases between. The CDR3 loop spans 14 amino acids. The DNA of the CDR3 is TGTGCCAGCAGTTTAGGTGGTTTTGCAGATACGCAGTATTTT. Translation: CASSLGGFADTQYF. Based on the CDR3 plus reference TRBV28 and TRBJ2-3, the full variable domain is DVKVTQSSRYLVKRTGEKVFLECVQDMDHENMFWYRQDPGLGLRLIYFSYDVKMKEKGDIPEGYSVSREKKERFSLILESASTNQTSMYLCASSLGGFADTQYFGPGTRLTVL.

V is TRBV6-6 and J is TRBJ1-3; maybe TRBD1 (6 bases). This CDR3 is built from 13 residues. Germline V CDR1 and CDR2: MNHNY, SVGAGI (reference sequence). Trimming shortened V by 6 bases and J by 4 bases, and 10 bases separated the two germline ends. The CDR3 sequence: CASSEGGGNTIYF. CDR3 nucleotide sequence: TGTGCCAGCAGCGAAGGGGGAGGAAACACCATATATTTT.

The chain joins TRBV5-6 to TRBJ2-3, with TRBD2 matching 7 bases. Germline trimming cut 0 bases from V and 4 bases from J; bases unmatched to any gene: 5. CDR1 is SGHDT, CDR2 YYEEEE, per germline. This CDR3 contains 15 residues. CDR3 loop: CASSLDGAGADTQYF. CDR3 DNA: TGTGCCAGCAGCTTGGACGGGGCGGGGGCAGATACGCAGTATTTT.

J is TRBJ1-1 and V is TRBV6-6; the D is unclear. Germline V gene lookup returns CDR1 MNHNY and CDR2 SVGAGI (reference sequence). V dropped 7 bases and J dropped 0 bases, with 6 bases sitting between them. This CDR3 comprises 12 residues. The CDR3, as DNA: TGTGCCAGCACCACAGTGAACACTGAAGCTTTCTTT. Amino acid sequence: CASTTVNTEAFF.

This clone was counted a few times. The CDR3 DNA follows: TGTGCCAGCAGTGAAGCGTTGGGTTCTAACTATGGCTACACCTTC. Translation: CASSEALGSNYGYTF. The V call is TRBV6-1, the J call TRBJ1-2; D is uncertain. V shed 0 bases and J shed 0 bases, with 8 bases lying between them. CDR3 length: 15 amino acids. The V gene's germline CDR1 is MNHNS and CDR2 SASEGT.

The rearrangement joins TRBV19 to TRBJ1-6; TRBD1 aligns across 7 bases. Germline V gene data show CDR1 as LNHDA and CDR2 as SQIVND (reference sequence). The J segment lost 4 bases and the V segment lost 6 bases, leaving 12 bases of the junction unmatched. This CDR3 spans 17 amino acids. CDR3 region: CASRDRKRPSYNSPLHF. Written as DNA, the CDR3 is TGTGCCAGTAGGGACAGGAAAAGACCAAGTTATAATTCACCCCTCCACTTT.

The chain combines TRBV27 with TRBJ1-5; possible D gene TRBD1, 5 bases. Germline V lookup: CDR1 MNHEY, CDR2 SMNVEV (reference sequence). The CDR3 has 17 residues. Trimming removed 5 bases at V and 4 bases at J, with 21 bases between. The CDR3 sequence is CASSGGRQRGVNQPQHF. In DNA, the CDR3 is TGTGCCAGCAGTGGGGGTCGACAGCGGGGAGTTAATCAGCCCCAGCATTTT.